The 22 T cell receptor beta chains below come from one sample, sequenced in a study of T cell repertoires in aging, cancer and after chemotherapy. TCR beta rearrangements were amplified from peripheral blood genomic DNA. A mixed TRB-A/B primer pool amplified rearranged TRB by multiplex touch-down PCR. TCRdb called the multiplex PCR reads again in MiXCR, with one record for every CDR3 protein. The data show about 11,000 distinct CDR3 sequences, just under 30% seen once. Sequences were obtained from blood. All receptors derive from a human donor in good health.

Concerning this clonotype itself: A much larger clone sits a single nucleotide away, making a read error possible. CDR3 sequence: CGGVGGDEQYF. In nucleotides, the CDR3 is TGCGGCGGTGTGGGGGGGGACGAGCAGTACTTC. The rearrangement uses TRBV20-1 and TRBJ2-7; 7 bases align to TRBD2. This CDR3 spans 11 amino acids. The germline V gene encodes CDR1 DFQATT and CDR2 SNEGSKA (reference sequence).

In DNA, the CDR3 is TGCGCCAGCAGCCGGAGGGAGGGAGAAAGTGTCGGTGGCTACACCTTC. It yields the protein CASSRREGESVGGYTF. The rearrangement joins TRBV4-1 to TRBJ1-2, with D uncertain. CDR3 size: 16 residues. The germline V gene has CDR1 MGHRA and CDR2 YSYEKL. The V end was cut by 4 bases, the J end by 7 bases, with 22 bases between.

The J gene is TRBJ1-2, the V gene TRBV7-3; TRBD1 might be the D (5 bases). The CDR3 runs 13 residues. V was trimmed by 5 bases and J by 7 bases, leaving 14 bases between them. Germline V gene lookup returns CDR1 SGHTA and CDR2 FQGTGA. The CDR3 spells CASSTQGGVGYTF. The CDR3 DNA sequence: TGTGCCAGCAGCACCCAGGGAGGGGTTGGCTACACCTTC.

This clonotype has more than one count but fewer than ten. V gene TRBV6-2 or TRBV6-3 combines with J gene TRBJ2-1; TRBD2 is a possible D gene (5 bases). Trimming left V 5 bases short and J 4 bases short, with 18 bases between. CDR1 is MNHEY, CDR2 SVGEGT, per germline. This CDR3 contains 16 residues. CDR3 residues: CASSQPGRGFYNEQFF. The CDR3 DNA is TGTGCCAGCAGTCAACCTGGACGGGGATTTTACAATGAGCAGTTCTTC.

This sequence joins TRBV10-2 and TRBJ2-3; no firm D call. Germline V gives CDR1 WSHSY, CDR2 SAAADI. Trimming cost V 7 bases and J 5 bases, with 10 bases left between them. The CDR3 runs to 12 residues. The CDR3 is CASMERGDTQYF. CDR3 nucleotide sequence: TGCGCCAGCATGGAACGTGGAGATACGCAGTATTTT.

The CDR3 protein is CASSLAGGGGDEQYF. The CDR3 DNA reads TGTGCCAGCAGTTTAGCCGGGGGAGGTGGGGACGAGCAGTACTTC. The chain links TRBV12-3 or TRBV12-4 to TRBJ2-7; a weak D match, TRBD2 (6 bases). The ends were cut back, 0 bases at V and 5 bases at J, with 14 bases in the middle. The CDR3 has 15 amino acids.

For this clonotype: This may arise from a read error, as a much more abundant clone is one base away. The genes are TRBV12-3 or TRBV12-4 and TRBJ1-6; D remains ambiguous. V lost 3 bases to trimming and J lost 11 bases, with 14 bases between them. The CDR3 consists of 14 residues. The CDR3 DNA reads as TGTGCCAGCAGTTTTGCTGCCTCAAATCCACCCCTCCACTTT. Encoded protein: CASSFAASNPPLHF.

The rearrangement uses TRBV7-2 and TRBJ2-1, with a tentative D call TRBD2 (6 bases). V was shortened by 4 bases and J by 4 bases, with 11 bases between the two germline ends. The V gene's germline CDR1 is SGHTA and CDR2 FQGNSA. The length of the CDR3 is 14 residues. The CDR3 DNA sequence: TGTGCCAGCAGCTCACGGGACTCATACAATGAGCAGTTCTTC. This encodes CASSSRDSYNEQFF.

This clonotype was detected a few times. This chain links TRBV7-9 with TRBJ2-7, with 7 positions matching TRBD2. Losses at the gene ends were 4 bases for V and 4 bases for J; bases not matched to a gene: 10. CDR1 is SEHNR, CDR2 FQNEAQ, per germline (reference sequence). The CDR3 extends over 15 amino acids. The CDR3 bases are TGTGCCAGCAGCTCCAGTCGGGGGGAAACGTACGAGCAGTACTTC. Translated: CASSSSRGETYEQYF.

This clonotype was counted a few times. The chain carries TRBV6-5 and TRBJ1-4; no firm D call. The V and J ends lost 5 bases and 3 bases respectively, with 10 bases between them. The CDR3 runs 14 residues. CDR1 is MNHEY, CDR2 SVGAGI, per germline. CDR3 DNA sequence: TGTGCCAGCAGTACGGGCAGTCCTAATGAAAAACTGTTTTTT. Translating it yields CASSTGSPNEKLFF.

CDR3 bases: TGTGCCAGCCGTCTAACAGGGGCTAATGGCTACACCTTC. Amino acids: CASRLTGANGYTF. This chain joins TRBV28 and TRBJ1-2; 7 bases map to TRBD1. CDR3 length: 13 amino acids. Germline V CDR1 and CDR2: MDHEN, SYDVKM. V lost 8 bases and J lost 6; bases outside the gene matches: 9.

J is TRBJ2-7 and V is TRBV11-2; 8 bases are a match to TRBD1. J gave up 3 bases and V 4 bases, and 11 bases lay outside the gene matches. Germline loops: CDR1 SGHAT, CDR2 FQNNGV. This CDR3 is 16 amino acids long. The CDR3 sequence is CASSSEYRGYLYEQYF. CDR3 DNA sequence: TGTGCCAGCAGCTCTGAGTACAGGGGGTATCTCTACGAGCAGTACTTC. The full variable domain, rest sourced from reference TRBV11-2 and TRBJ2-7, is EAGVAQSPRYKIIEKRQSVAFWCNPISGHATLYWYQQILGQGPKLLIQFQNNGVVDDSQLPKDRFSAERLKGVDSTLKIQPAKLEDSAVYLCASSSEYRGYLYEQYFGPGTRLTVT.

The rearrangement uses TRBV12-3 or TRBV12-4 and TRBJ2-7; maybe TRBD1 (6 bases). This CDR3 is built from 13 residues. V was shortened by 3 bases and J by 4 bases, with 10 bases between the two germline ends. The CDR3 region has the DNA TGTGCCAGCAGTTTCAATCAGGGGTACGAGCAGTACTTC. Protein product: CASSFNQGYEQYF.

The J gene is TRBJ1-1, the V gene TRBV5-8; D is ambiguous. The CDR3 is made up of 13 amino acids. Trimming stripped 4 bases from V and 2 bases from J, with 9 bases between. From germline, CDR1 is SGHTS and CDR2 YDEGEE. CDR3 sequence reads: CASSRIPNTEAFF. In DNA form, the CDR3 reads TGTGCCAGCAGCCGGATCCCTAACACTGAAGCTTTCTTT.

The rearrangement uses TRBV11-2 and TRBJ2-7; no reliable D call. The CDR3 is made up of 15 amino acids. V lost 1 base and J lost 4, with 14 bases in between. Germline V gene sequence: CDR1 SGHAT, CDR2 FQNNGV. CDR3 residues: CASSLGLQTIYEQYF. The CDR3 coding sequence is TGTGCCAGCAGCTTAGGATTGCAGACGATATACGAGCAGTACTTC.

The chain uses TRBV5-4 and TRBJ2-5; D assignment may be TRBD1 or TRBD2 (5 bases each). The CDR3 is made up of 14 amino acids. CDR1 and CDR2 from the germline V gene are SGHNT and YYREEE (reference sequence). V lost 0 bases and J 7 bases, leaving 13 bases between the germline ends. The CDR3 reads CASSLAGFGGTQYF. CDR3 nucleotides: TGTGCCAGCAGCTTGGCGGGGTTTGGGGGGACCCAGTACTTC.

The chain couples TRBV5-6 to TRBJ1-5, with D possibly being TRBD1 (6 bases). Germline loops: CDR1 SGHDT, CDR2 YYEEEE. The CDR3 contains 15 residues. The ends were cut back, 3 bases at V and 3 bases at J, with 13 bases in the middle. CDR3 sequence reads: CASSYWTAINQPQHF. Here the CDR3 DNA reads TGTGCCAGCAGCTATTGGACAGCCATCAATCAGCCCCAGCATTTT.

This clonotype was counted only a few times. The V call is TRBV28, the J call TRBJ2-7; 10 bases fit TRBD1. There are 18 residues in the CDR3. V lost 5 bases and J lost 6; bases outside the gene matches: 19. In germline, CDR1 is MDHEN, CDR2 SYDVKM. CDR3 sequence (DNA): TGTGCCAGCAGTGGTGACTTTAGTCGAAGGGGACAGGGGTTCGAGCAGTACTTC. Residues: CASSGDFSRRGQGFEQYF. Together with reference TRBV28 and TRBJ2-7, the CDR3 gives the full variable domain: DVKVTQSSRYLVKRTGEKVFLECVQDMDHENMFWYRQDPGLGLRLIYFSYDVKMKEKGDIPEGYSVSREKKERFSLILESASTNQTSMYLCASSGDFSRRGQGFEQYFGPGTRLTVT.

The table lists this clonotype with a few counts. The genes are TRBV6-2 or TRBV6-3 and TRBJ2-6; D gene ambiguous. The CDR3 is made up of 15 amino acids. In germline, CDR1 is MNHEY, CDR2 SVGEGT. Trimming pared 6 bases from V and 4 bases from J, leaving 13 bases between. The DNA for the CDR3 is TGTGCCAGCAGCCAGACGGTCGGCGGGGCCAACGTCCTGACTTTC. This codes for CASSQTVGGANVLTF.

The chain's CDR3 is CASSRGDRLGDTQYF. The CDR3 region has the DNA TGTGCCAGCAGCCGAGGGGACAGGCTCGGGGATACGCAGTATTTT. V usage is TRBV28 and J usage is TRBJ2-3; 8 bases match TRBD1. Germline-derived CDR1 and CDR2 are MDHEN and SYDVKM. V trimming: 6 bases; J trimming: 6 bases; junction bases outside the gene matches: 11. The CDR3 is made up of 15 amino acids.

The chain carries TRBV30 and TRBJ1-1; no clear D gene. The CDR3 sequence is 13 residues long. Per the germline V gene, CDR1 is GTSNPN and CDR2 is SVGIG (reference sequence). Trimming took off 1 base at V and 1 base at J, with 7 bases between the two ends. The CDR3 DNA is TGTGCCTGGAGTGGCGGCCAGAACACTGAAGCTTTCTTT. Translated, it gives CAWSGGQNTEAFF.

This clonotype has just a few counts. The rearrangement links TRBV6-1 to TRBJ2-7, with D possibly being TRBD1 (7 bases). Trimming removed 4 bases at V and 2 bases at J, with 15 bases between. The CDR3 extends over 15 amino acids. Germline V lookup: CDR1 MNHNS, CDR2 SASEGT. The CDR3 DNA reads TGTGCCAGCAGTGTCCAGGGGGGTACCCCCTACGAGCAGTACTTC. This encodes CASSVQGGTPYEQYF.